Listed below are T cell receptor beta chains from one sample, sequenced in a study of blood T cell repertoires in COVID-19. Generated by immunoSEQ multiplex PCR, the TCRdb table keeps only in-frame clones and is missing some. Altogether fewer than 300,000 clones are present, 80% to 90% being singletons, with the ten largest covering 4.5% to 7%. The sequenced sample was peripheral blood. All receptors come from a man of 80 years or more with acute or convalescent COVID-19. Both conserved end residues are part of each CDR3. D genes are given only for firm matches. Rows give clone size only sometimes, using once, few, many, or a class for an expanded clone.

TRBV19,TRBJ1-5,-,TRBD1,TGTGCCAGTAGGGACAGGGACAATCAGCCCCAGCATTTT,CASRDRDNQPQHF
TRBV3-1/TRBV3-2,TRBJ2-5,-,-,TGTGCCAGCAGCCGGACAAGAGCAGGGACCCAGTACTTC,CASSRTRAGTQYF
TRBV7-3,TRBJ2-1,-,-,TGTGCCAGCAGCTTAACCGGTGGGGCTGATGAGCAGTTCTTC,CASSLTGGADEQFF
TRBV5-1,TRBJ1-3,-,TRBD1,TGCGCCAGCAGTAAGGGGCCACCAACAGGGGGCTCTGGAAACACCATATATTTT,CASSKGPPTGGSGNTIYF
TRBV11-2,TRBJ2-7,few,TRBD1,TGTGCCAGCAGCCTCGGACAGGGTCGATACGAGCAGTACTTC,CASSLGQGRYEQYF
TRBV2,TRBJ1-6,-,-,TGTGCCAGCAGGTACACAGGGATAAATTCACCCCTCCACTTT,CASRYTGINSPLHF
TRBV30,TRBJ1-6,-,TRBD1,TGTGCCTGGAGTGGGACAGGGATTGTGGCCCTCCACTTT,CAWSGTGIVALHF
TRBV7-2,TRBJ2-5,once,-,TGTGCCAGCAGCTTGGGGGGGCTGCCTCAAGAGACCCAGTACTTC,CASSLGGLPQETQYF
TRBV5-1,TRBJ2-5,-,-,TGCGCCAGCAGCTTTGGCGGACTTAAGACCCAGTACTTC,CASSFGGLKTQYF
TRBV2,TRBJ1-1,-,-,TGTGCCAGCAGAGGTCTCCAGGACACTGAAGCTTTCTTT,CASRGLQDTEAFF
TRBV5-1,TRBJ2-7,-,-,TGCGCCAGCAGCTCGACTCCGACAGCAAACTACGAGCAGTACTTC,CASSSTPTANYEQYF
TRBV13,TRBJ2-1,-,TRBD2,TGTGCCAGCAGCTTAGGGGCTGGGGGGGAGGGTAATGAGCAGTTCTTC,CASSLGAGGEGNEQFF
TRBV3-1/TRBV3-2,TRBJ1-1,-,-,TGTGCCAGCAGCCAAGAGTACAGGGAAGGCACTGAAGCTTTCTTT,CASSQEYREGTEAFF
TRBV4-2,TRBJ2-3,-,-,TGTGCCAGCAGCCAACCCGGGGGATCGATTAGCACAGATACGCAGTATTTT,CASSQPGGSISTDTQYF
TRBV6-5,TRBJ1-5,few,-,TGTGCCAGCAGGGGTCAGGGGAGCGATCAGCCCCAGCATTTT,CASRGQGSDQPQHF
TRBV28,TRBJ1-6,-,TRBD1,TGTGCCAGTAGAACAGGGGAGTTTAATTCACCCCTCCACTTT,CASRTGEFNSPLHF
TRBV7-9,TRBJ1-4,-,TRBD1,TGTGCCAGCAGCGTACGGACAGGGCAGAGTGAAAAACTGTTTTTT,CASSVRTGQSEKLFF
TRBV7-9,TRBJ2-1,-,-,TGTGCCAGCAGAGGGGGTAAGGACAATGAGCAGTTCTTC,CASRGGKDNEQFF
TRBV7-9,TRBJ2-3,-,TRBD2,TGTGCCAGCAGCTTGACTAGCGGGAGCCGCGGGGATACGCAGTATTTT,CASSLTSGSRGDTQYF
TRBV28,TRBJ1-1,-,-,TGTGCCAGCAGTTTACCCGGACAAGGGGCCACTGAAGCTTTCTTT,CASSLPGQGATEAFF
TRBV4-1,TRBJ1-5,-,-,TGCGCCAGCAGCCAAGCGGGTCTTCAGCCCCAGCATTTT,CASSQAGLQPQHF
TRBV5-1,TRBJ2-7,-,TRBD2,TGCGCCAGCAGCTGGCAGGTTAGCGGGAGTCTATTGGGGGTCTCCTACGAGCAGTACTTC,CASSWQVSGSLLGVSYEQYF
TRBV6-5,TRBJ1-2,-,TRBD1,TGTGCCAGCAGTCCCCAGGGGGATTATGGCTACACCTTC,CASSPQGDYGYTF
TRBV7-9,TRBJ1-1,-,TRBD1,TGTGCCAGCAGCTTGGAGGGGGCTTACACTGAAGCTTTCTTT,CASSLEGAYTEAFF
TRBV25-1,TRBJ2-3,-,-,TGTGCCAGCAGTAGCTTTCAGGGAGATACGCAGTATTTT,CASSSFQGDTQYF
TRBV11-2,TRBJ1-2,few,-,TGTGCCAGCAGCTTAGATTCAGGGATTGGGTATGGCTACACCTTC,CASSLDSGIGYGYTF